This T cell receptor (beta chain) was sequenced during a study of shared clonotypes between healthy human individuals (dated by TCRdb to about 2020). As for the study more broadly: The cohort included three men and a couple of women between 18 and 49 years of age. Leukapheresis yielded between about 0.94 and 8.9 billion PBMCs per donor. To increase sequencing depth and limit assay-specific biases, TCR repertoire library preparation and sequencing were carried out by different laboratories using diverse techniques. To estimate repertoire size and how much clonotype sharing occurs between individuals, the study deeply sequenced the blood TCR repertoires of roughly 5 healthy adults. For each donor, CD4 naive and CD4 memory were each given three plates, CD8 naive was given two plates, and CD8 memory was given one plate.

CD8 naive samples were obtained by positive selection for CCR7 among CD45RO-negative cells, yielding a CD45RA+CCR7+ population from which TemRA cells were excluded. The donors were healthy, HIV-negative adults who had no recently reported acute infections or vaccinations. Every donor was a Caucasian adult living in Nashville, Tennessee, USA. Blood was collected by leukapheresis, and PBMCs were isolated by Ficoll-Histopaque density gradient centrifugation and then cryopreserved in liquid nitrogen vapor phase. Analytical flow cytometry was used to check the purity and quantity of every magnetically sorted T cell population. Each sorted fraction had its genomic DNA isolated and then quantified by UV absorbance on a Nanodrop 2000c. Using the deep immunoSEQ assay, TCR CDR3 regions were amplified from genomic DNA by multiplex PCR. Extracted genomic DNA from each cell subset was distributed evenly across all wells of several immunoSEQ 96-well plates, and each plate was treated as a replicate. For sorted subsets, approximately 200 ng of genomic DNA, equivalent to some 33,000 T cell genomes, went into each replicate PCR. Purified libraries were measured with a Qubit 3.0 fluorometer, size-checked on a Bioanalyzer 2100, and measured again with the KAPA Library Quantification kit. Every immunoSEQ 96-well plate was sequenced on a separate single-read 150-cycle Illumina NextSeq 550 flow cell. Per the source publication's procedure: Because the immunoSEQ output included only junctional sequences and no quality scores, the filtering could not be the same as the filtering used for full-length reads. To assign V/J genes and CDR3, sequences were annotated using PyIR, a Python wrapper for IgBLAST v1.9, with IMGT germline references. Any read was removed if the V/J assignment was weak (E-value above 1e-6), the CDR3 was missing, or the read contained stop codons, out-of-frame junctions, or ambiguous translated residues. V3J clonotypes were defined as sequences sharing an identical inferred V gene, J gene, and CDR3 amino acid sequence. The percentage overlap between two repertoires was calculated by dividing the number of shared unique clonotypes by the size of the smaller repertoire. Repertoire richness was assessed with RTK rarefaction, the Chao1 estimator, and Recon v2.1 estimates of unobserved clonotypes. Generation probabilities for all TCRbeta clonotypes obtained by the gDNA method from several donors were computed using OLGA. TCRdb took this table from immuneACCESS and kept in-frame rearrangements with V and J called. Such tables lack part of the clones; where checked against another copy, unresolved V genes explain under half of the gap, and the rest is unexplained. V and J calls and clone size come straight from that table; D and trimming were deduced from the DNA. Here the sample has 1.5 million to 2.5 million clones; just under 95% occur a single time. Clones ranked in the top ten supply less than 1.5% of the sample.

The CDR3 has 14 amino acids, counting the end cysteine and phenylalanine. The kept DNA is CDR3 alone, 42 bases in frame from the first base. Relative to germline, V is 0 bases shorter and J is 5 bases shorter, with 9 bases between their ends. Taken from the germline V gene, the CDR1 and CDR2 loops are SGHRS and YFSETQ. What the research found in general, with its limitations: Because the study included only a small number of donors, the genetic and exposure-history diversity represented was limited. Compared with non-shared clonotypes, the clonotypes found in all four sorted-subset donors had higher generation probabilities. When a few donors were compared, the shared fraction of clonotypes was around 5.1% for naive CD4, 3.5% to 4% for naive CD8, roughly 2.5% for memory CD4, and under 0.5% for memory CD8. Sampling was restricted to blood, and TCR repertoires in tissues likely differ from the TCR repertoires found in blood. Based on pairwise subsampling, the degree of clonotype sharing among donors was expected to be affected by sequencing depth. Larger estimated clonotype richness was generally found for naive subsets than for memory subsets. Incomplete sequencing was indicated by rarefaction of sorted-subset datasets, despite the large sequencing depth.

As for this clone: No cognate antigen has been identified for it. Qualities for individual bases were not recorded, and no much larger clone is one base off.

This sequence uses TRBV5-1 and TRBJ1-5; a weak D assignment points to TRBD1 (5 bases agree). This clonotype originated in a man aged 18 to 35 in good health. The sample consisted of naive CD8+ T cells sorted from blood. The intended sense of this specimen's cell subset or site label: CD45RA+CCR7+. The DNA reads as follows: TGCGCCAGCAGCTTGGGGCAGGGCCATCAGCCCCAGCATTTT. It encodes CASSLGQGHQPQHF.